The clone carrying this T cell receptor beta chain was seen more than once but under ten times. Its matching antigen is unknown. This CDR3 comprises 14 residues. V shed 2 bases and J shed 2 bases, with 7 bases lying between them. In germline, CDR1 is SGHTA, CDR2 FQGTGA. The data originate from a study of cytomegalovirus exposure and HLA in healthy donors. Study-wide points: Analysis performed later found roughly 17,000 TCR beta sequences associated with HLA alleles at 0.05 false discovery rate.

The PCR was carried out with 60 Vbeta primers and 13 Jbeta primers. Measured with immunoSEQ multiplex PCR; TCRdb has only the in-frame clones, and not every one. Of roughly 110,000 clones in the sample, 70% were seen once. The material sequenced was PBMCs. The chain combines TRBV7-3 with TRBJ1-3; maybe TRBD1 (6 bases). The TCR sequence derives from a man aged 25 to 40 in good health and CMV-seropositive. The CDR3 DNA reads as TGTGCCAGCAGCTTATCAGGGGCTGGAAACACCATATATTTT. The encoded protein is CASSLSGAGNTIYF. The full variable domain, in which reference TRBV7-3 and TRBJ1-3 provide the parts outside the CDR3, is GAGVSQTPSNKVTEKGKYVELRCDPISGHTALYWYRQSLGQGPEFLIYFQGTGAADDSGLPNDRFFAVRPEGSVSTLKIQRTERGDSAVYLCASSLSGAGNTIYFGEGSWLTVV.